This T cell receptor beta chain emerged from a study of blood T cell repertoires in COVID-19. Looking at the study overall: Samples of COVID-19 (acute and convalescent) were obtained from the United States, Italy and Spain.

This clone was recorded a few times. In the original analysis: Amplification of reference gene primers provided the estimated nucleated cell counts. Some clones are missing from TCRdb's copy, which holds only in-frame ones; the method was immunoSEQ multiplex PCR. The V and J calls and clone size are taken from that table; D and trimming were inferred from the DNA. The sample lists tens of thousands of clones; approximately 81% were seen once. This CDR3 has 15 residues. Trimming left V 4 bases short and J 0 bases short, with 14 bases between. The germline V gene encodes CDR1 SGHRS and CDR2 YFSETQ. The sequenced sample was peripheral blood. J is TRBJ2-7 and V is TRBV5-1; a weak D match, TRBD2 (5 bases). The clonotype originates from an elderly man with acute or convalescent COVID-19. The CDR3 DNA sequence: TGCGCCAGCAGCGCGGGCGAGCAGAGCTCCTACGAGCAGTACTTC. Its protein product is CASSAGEQSSYEQYF.